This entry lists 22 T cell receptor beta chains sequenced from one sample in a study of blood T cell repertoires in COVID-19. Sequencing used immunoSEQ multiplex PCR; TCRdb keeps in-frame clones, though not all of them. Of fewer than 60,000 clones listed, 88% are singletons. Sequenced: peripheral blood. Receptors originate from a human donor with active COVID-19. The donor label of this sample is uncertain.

CDR3 loop: CASSSLGLSTDTQYF. The CDR3 DNA reads as TGTGCCAGCAGCTCTCTGGGGCTTAGCACAGATACGCAGTATTTT. This chain links TRBV6-6 with TRBJ2-3, with D possibly being TRBD1 (5 bases). Germline assignment: CDR1 MNHNY and CDR2 SVGAGI (reference sequence). V lost 6 bases to trimming and J lost 0 bases, with 13 bases between them. CDR3 size: 15 residues.

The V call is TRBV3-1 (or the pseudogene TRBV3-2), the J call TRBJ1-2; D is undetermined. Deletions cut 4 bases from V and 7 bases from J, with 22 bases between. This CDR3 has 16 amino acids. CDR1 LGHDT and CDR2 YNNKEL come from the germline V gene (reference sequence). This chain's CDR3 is CASSPRPDLGWFGYTF. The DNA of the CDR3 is TGTGCCAGCAGCCCCAGGCCTGATTTAGGATGGTTTGGCTACACCTTC.

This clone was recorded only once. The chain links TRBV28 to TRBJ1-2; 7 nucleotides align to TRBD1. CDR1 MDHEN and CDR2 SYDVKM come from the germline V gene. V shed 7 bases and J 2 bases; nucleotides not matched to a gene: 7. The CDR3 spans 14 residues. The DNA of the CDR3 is TGTGCCAGCACCAAACCGGGACAGAACTATGGCTACACCTTC. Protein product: CASTKPGQNYGYTF.

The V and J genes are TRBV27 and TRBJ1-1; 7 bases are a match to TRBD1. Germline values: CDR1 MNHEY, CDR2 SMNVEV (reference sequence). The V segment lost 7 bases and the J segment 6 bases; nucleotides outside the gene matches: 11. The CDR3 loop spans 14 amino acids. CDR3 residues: CASTQQGRRSEAFF. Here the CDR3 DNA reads TGTGCCAGCACCCAACAGGGGAGGAGGTCTGAAGCTTTCTTT.

Here the CDR3 DNA reads TGTGCCATCAGTGAGTCACCAGGGAATTATGGCTACACCTTC. As protein: CAISESPGNYGYTF. The gene calls are TRBV10-3 and TRBJ1-2; tentative D call: TRBD1 (5 bases). Trimming left V 0 bases short and J 5 bases short, with 10 bases between. Germline CDR1 and CDR2: ENHRY and SYGVKD. This CDR3 region has 14 residues.

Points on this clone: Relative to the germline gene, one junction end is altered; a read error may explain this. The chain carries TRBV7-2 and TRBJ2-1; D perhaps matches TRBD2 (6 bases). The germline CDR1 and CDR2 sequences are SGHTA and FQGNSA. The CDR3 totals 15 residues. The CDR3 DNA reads TGTGTCAGCAGCGCAACTAGCAGTTCCTACAATGAGCAGTTCTTC. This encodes CVSSATSSSYNEQFF.

The CDR3 DNA is TGTGCCAGCTCACCAACGGAGATTCGGACAGGGAATCAGCCCCAGCATTTT. Its protein product is CASSPTEIRTGNQPQHF. This chain connects TRBV18 to TRBJ1-5; 8 bases are a match to TRBD1. This CDR3 has 17 residues. V gave up 2 bases and J gave up 4 bases; unmatched junction bases: 10. Per germline, CDR1 KGHSH and CDR2 LQKENI.

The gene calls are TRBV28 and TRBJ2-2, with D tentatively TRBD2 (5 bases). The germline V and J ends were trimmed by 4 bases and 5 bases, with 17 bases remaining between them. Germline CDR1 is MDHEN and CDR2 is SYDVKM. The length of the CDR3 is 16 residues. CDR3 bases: TGTGCCAGCAGTTCCGTGAGAGGGCCTTATACCGGGGAGCTGTTTTTT. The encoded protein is CASSSVRGPYTGELFF.

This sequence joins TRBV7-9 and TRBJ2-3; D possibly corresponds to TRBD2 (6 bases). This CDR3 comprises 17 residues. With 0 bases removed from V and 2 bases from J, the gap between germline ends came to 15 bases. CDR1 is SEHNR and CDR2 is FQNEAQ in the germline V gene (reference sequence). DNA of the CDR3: TGTGCCAGCAGCTTAGCGCGGTTTGCGGGGCCCACAGATACGCAGTATTTT. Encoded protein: CASSLARFAGPTDTQYF. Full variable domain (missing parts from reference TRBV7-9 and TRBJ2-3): DTGVSQNPRHKITKRGQNVTFRCDPISEHNRLYWYRQTLGQGPEFLTYFQNEAQLEKSRLLSDRFSAERPKGSFSTLEIQRTEQGDSAMYLCASSLARFAGPTDTQYFGPGTRLTVL.

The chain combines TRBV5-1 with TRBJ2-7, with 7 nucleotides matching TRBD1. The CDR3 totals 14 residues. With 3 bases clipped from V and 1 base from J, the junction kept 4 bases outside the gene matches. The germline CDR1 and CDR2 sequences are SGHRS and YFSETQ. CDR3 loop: CASSWDSQSYEQYF. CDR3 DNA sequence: TGCGCCAGCAGCTGGGACAGCCAATCCTACGAGCAGTACTTC.

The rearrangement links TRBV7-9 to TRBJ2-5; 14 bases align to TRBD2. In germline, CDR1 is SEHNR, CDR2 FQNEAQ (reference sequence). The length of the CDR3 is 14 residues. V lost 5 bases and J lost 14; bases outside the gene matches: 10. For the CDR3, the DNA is TGTGCCAGCAGCGCGGGGACTAGCGGGGGAATTGTATACTTC. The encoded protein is CASSAGTSGGIVYF.

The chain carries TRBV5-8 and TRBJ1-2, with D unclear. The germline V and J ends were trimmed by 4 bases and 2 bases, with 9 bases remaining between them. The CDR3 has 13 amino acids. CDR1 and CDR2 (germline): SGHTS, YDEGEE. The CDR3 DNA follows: TGTGCCAGCAGCCCCGACACGAACTATGGCTACACCTTC. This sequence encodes CASSPDTNYGYTF.

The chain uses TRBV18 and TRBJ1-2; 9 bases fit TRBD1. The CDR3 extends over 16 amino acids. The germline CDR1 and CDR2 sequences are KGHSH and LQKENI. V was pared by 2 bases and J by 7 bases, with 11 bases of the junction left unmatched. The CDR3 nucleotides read TGTGCCAGCTCACCATCCCGGACAGGGGCCAGTGGTGGCTACACCTTC. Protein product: CASSPSRTGASGGYTF.

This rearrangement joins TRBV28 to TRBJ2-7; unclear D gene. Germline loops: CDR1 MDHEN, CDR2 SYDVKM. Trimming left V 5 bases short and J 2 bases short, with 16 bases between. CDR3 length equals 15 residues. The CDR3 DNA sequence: TGTGCCAGCAGTGACCGGGTGAACCTACCCTACGAGCAGTACTTC. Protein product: CASSDRVNLPYEQYF.

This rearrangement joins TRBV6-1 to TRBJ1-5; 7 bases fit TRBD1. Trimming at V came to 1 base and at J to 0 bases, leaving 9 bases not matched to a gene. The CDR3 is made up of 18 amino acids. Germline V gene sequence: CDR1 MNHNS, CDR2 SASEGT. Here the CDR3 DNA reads TGTGCCAGCAGTGAAGAATGGGACAGAATATATAGCAATCAGCCCCAGCATTTT. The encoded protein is CASSEEWDRIYSNQPQHF.

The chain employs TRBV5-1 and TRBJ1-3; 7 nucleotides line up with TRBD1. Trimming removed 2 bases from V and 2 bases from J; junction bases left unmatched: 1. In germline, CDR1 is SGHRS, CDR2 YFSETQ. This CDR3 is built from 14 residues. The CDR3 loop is CASSFGTAGNTIYF. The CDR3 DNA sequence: TGCGCCAGCAGCTTCGGGACAGCTGGAAACACCATATATTTT.

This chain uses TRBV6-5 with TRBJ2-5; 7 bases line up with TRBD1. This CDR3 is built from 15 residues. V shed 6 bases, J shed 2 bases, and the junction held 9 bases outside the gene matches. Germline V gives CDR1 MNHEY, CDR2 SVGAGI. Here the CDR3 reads CASSRGTATQETQYF. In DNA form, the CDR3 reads TGTGCCAGCAGCCGAGGGACAGCGACACAAGAGACCCAGTACTTC.

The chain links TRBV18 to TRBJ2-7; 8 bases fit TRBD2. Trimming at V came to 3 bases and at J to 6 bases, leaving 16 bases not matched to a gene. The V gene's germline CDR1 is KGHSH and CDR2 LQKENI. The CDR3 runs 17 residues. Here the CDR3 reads CASSPTRPSAGAPEQYF. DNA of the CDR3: TGTGCCAGCTCACCCACACGACCGTCAGCGGGAGCCCCCGAGCAGTACTTC.

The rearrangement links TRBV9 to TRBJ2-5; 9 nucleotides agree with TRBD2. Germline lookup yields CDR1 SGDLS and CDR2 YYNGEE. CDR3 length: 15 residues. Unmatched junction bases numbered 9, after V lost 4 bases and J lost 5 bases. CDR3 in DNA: TGTGCCAGCAGCAGCGCGGGAGGGAGTCGGGAGACCCAGTACTTC. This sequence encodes CASSSAGGSRETQYF.

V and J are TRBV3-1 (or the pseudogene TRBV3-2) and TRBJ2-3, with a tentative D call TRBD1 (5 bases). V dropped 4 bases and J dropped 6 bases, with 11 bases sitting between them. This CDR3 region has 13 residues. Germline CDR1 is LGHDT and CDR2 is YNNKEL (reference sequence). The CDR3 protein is CASSPPGLDTQYF. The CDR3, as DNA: TGTGCCAGCAGCCCCCCAGGGTTGGATACGCAGTATTTT.

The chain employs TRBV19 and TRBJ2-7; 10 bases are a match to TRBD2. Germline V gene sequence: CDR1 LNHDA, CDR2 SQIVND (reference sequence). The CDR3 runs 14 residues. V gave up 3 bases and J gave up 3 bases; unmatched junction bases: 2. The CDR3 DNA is TGTGCCAGTAGTATGCTAGCGGGAGACTACGAGCAGTACTTC. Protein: CASSMLAGDYEQYF. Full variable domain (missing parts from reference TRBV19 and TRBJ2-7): DGGITQSPKYLFRKEGQNVTLSCEQNLNHDAMYWYRQDPGQGLRLIYYSQIVNDFQKGDIAEGYSVSREKKESFPLTVTSAQKNPTAFYLCASSMLAGDYEQYFGPGTRLTVT.

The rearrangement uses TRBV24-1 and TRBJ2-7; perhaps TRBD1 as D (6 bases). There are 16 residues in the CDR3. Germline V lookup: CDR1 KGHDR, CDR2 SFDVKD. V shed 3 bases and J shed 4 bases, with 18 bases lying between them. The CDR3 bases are TGTGCCACCAGTGATCCCGGATCCGGGACACCTTACGAGCAGTACTTC. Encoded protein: CATSDPGSGTPYEQYF.